This T cell receptor (beta chain) was obtained from a study of blood T cell repertoires in COVID-19. Across the whole study: Sample material is recorded as cDNA or gDNA derived from T cells, B-cell-depleted T cells, or PBMCs.

The CDR3 consists of 15 residues. Germline values: CDR1 PRHDT, CDR2 FYEKMQ (reference sequence). V was pared by 5 bases and J by 3 bases, with 7 bases of the junction left unmatched. Authors' data handling: Amplification with reference gene primers provided the estimates of nucleated cell counts. TCRdb keeps only in-frame clones here, not all; method: immunoSEQ multiplex PCR. V, J and clone size derive from that table, while D and trimming were established from the DNA sequence. The table includes under 60,000 clones, about 80% detected once. This clone appeared once. Material: peripheral blood. The chain is built from TRBV13 and TRBJ2-7; 10 bases line up with TRBD1. The sequence derives from a man between 60 and 70 years old with acute or convalescent COVID-19. The DNA for the CDR3 is TGTGCCAGCAGCCCGGGACAGGGGCGATTCTACGAGCAGTACTTC. Its protein is CASSPGQGRFYEQYF.